Shown below are 14 T cell receptor beta chains from a single sample sequenced in a study of breast tumors, draining lymph nodes, adjacent tissues. TCRdb analysed the multiplex PCR reads with MiXCR anew, one entry per CDR3 protein. This table holds approximately 230,000 distinct CDR3 sequences, about 34% found once. Axillary draining lymph nodes of breast cancer patients supplied the node samples. Sequencing was done on a sample of axillary lymph node tissue. Receptors originate from a female donor with breast cancer. Some clones in this sample may be carry-over from other donors' samples.

The gene calls are TRBV7-2 and TRBJ1-6, with unresolved D. This CDR3 is built from 14 residues. Germline loops: CDR1 SGHTA, CDR2 FQGNSA. V was shortened by 1 base and J by 10 bases, with 11 bases between the two germline ends. The CDR3 nucleotides read TGTGCCAGCAGCTTAGTCCTGGCGGGATCACCCCTCCACTTT. It is translated as CASSLVLAGSPLHF.

The sample holds one count of this clonotype. This rearrangement joins TRBV7-9 to TRBJ2-1, with TRBD1 as a possible D gene (6 bases). In germline, CDR1 is SEHNR, CDR2 FQNEAQ (reference sequence). CDR3 length: 12 residues. V lost 4 bases and J lost 7, with 8 bases in between. CDR3 in DNA: TGTGCCAGCAGCTCAGGGGATAATGAGCAGTTCTTC. Translating gives CASSSGDNEQFF.

The V and J genes are TRBV12-3 or TRBV12-4 and TRBJ2-2, with 9 bases fitting TRBD2. CDR3 length: 16 residues. With V trimmed by 6 bases and J by 2 bases, 7 bases remained unmatched. The CDR3 loop reads CASRRGGGANTGELFF. CDR3 coding DNA: TGTGCCAGCAGGCGGGGGGGGGGGGCCAACACCGGGGAGCTGTTTTTT.

The chain carries TRBV6-4 and TRBJ1-1; weak D call: TRBD1 (5 bases). V was pared by 7 bases and J by 5 bases, with 14 bases between. Germline-derived CDR1 and CDR2 are MRHNA and SNTAGT. The CDR3 covers 13 residues. In DNA, the CDR3 is TGTGCCAGCAAACTCAGGGAGGGGACTGAAGCTTTCTTT. Its translation is CASKLREGTEAFF.

In the case of this clonotype: Possible read error: a much larger clone is one base away. The V call is TRBV5-4, the J call TRBJ2-3; D is perhaps TRBD2 (7 bases). This CDR3 region has 16 residues. Germline CDR1 and CDR2: SGHNT and YYREEE (reference sequence). Here the CDR3 DNA reads TGTGTCAGCAGCTTGGGGGCGGGAGTAAGCACAGATACGCAGTATTTT. Amino acids: CVSSLGAGVSTDTQYF.

This clonotype was counted many times. J is TRBJ1-5 and V is TRBV30; 7 bases agree with TRBD1. This CDR3 contains 15 residues. Germline loops: CDR1 GTSNPN, CDR2 SVGIG (reference sequence). The V segment lost 0 bases and the J segment 0 bases; nucleotides outside the gene matches: 2. The CDR3 spells CAWSVGQASNQPQHF. The DNA for the CDR3 is TGTGCCTGGAGTGTTGGACAGGCTAGCAATCAGCCCCAGCATTTT.

This clonotype was counted many times. CDR3 sequence (DNA): TGTGCCAGCAGCTTCATCCGACAGGGAGGCTACTATGGCTACACCTTC. It codes for CASSFIRQGGYYGYTF. The rearrangement joins TRBV5-6 to TRBJ1-2, with 7 bases that match TRBD1. CDR1 and CDR2 (germline): SGHDT, YYEEEE. There are 16 residues in the CDR3. With V trimmed by 2 bases and J by 3 bases, 10 bases remained unmatched.

This clonotype was detected once. The chain has TRBV20-1 and TRBJ2-3; D is undetermined. V was cut by 6 bases and J by 4 bases, with 20 bases left in between. This CDR3 is built from 15 residues. Germline CDR1 DFQATT, CDR2 SNEGSKA (reference sequence). CDR3 in amino acids: CSATPETTTSDTQYF. The CDR3, as DNA: TGCAGTGCCACCCCCGAGACAACCACCTCAGATACGCAGTATTTT.

This clonotype has ten or more counts. V usage is TRBV10-3 and J usage is TRBJ1-2; 11 bases agree with TRBD1. The CDR3 contains 16 residues. The V gene's germline CDR1 is ENHRY and CDR2 SYGVKD. J lost 5 bases, V lost 5 bases, and 10 bases had no gene match. CDR3 DNA: TGTGCCATCAGTTATTCCGGGACAGGGGGATATTATGGCTACACCTTC. Its protein is CAISYSGTGGYYGYTF.

Many counts were recorded for this clonotype. The CDR3 DNA sequence: TGTGCCAGTAGTACCGTCGCAAGCAATCAGCCCCAGCATTTT. Amino acid sequence: CASSTVASNQPQHF. The rearrangement uses TRBV19 and TRBJ1-5; D unresolved. The CDR3 loop spans 14 amino acids. Trimming took off 4 bases at V and 1 base at J, with 8 bases between the two ends. Germline CDR1 and CDR2: LNHDA and SQIVND (reference sequence).

Details on this clonotype: One end of the junction does not line up with germline, which may come from a read error. The gene calls are TRBV7-9 and TRBJ1-3, with D uncertain. This CDR3 has 17 residues. Germline values: CDR1 SEHNR, CDR2 FQNEAQ (reference sequence). CDR3 DNA: TGTGCCAGCAGCTCACCGAGACGGAGGACCTCTGGAAACCCCATATATTTT. Encoded protein: CASSSPRRRTSGNPIYF.

This clonotype was seen only a few times. A much larger clone lies a single base off, so this may be a read error. The V gene is TRBV6-5, the J gene TRBJ1-2, with TRBD1 as a possible D gene (6 bases). The germline gives CDR1 MNHEY, CDR2 SVGAGI. The V end was cut by 8 bases, the J end by 7 bases, with 17 bases between. CDR3 size: 13 residues. DNA for the CDR3: TGTGCCAGCGGAAAGGGGGAAGGCGGTGGCTACACCTTC. Translated, it gives CASGKGEGGGYTF.

This chain connects TRBV7-8 to TRBJ1-2, with TRBD1 matching over 8 bases. Germline V gives CDR1 SGHVS, CDR2 FQNEAQ. V trimming: 5 bases; J trimming: 8 bases; junction bases outside the gene matches: 7. The CDR3 is made up of 13 amino acids. The DNA of the CDR3 is TGTGCCAGCAGCCCTTGGACAGGGTTAGGCTACACCTTC. Translating gives CASSPWTGLGYTF.

This clonotype has a count of ten or more. The V call is TRBV6-6, the J call TRBJ1-3, with D possibly matching TRBD1 (5 bases). There are 16 residues in the CDR3. V lost 2 bases to trimming and J lost 0 bases, with 11 bases between them. Looked up from germline, CDR1 is MNHNY and CDR2 is SVGAGI (reference sequence). In nucleotides, the CDR3 is TGTGCCAGCAGTTACGGGCAGGGACCCTCTGGAAACACCATATATTTT. Translated, it gives CASSYGQGPSGNTIYF.